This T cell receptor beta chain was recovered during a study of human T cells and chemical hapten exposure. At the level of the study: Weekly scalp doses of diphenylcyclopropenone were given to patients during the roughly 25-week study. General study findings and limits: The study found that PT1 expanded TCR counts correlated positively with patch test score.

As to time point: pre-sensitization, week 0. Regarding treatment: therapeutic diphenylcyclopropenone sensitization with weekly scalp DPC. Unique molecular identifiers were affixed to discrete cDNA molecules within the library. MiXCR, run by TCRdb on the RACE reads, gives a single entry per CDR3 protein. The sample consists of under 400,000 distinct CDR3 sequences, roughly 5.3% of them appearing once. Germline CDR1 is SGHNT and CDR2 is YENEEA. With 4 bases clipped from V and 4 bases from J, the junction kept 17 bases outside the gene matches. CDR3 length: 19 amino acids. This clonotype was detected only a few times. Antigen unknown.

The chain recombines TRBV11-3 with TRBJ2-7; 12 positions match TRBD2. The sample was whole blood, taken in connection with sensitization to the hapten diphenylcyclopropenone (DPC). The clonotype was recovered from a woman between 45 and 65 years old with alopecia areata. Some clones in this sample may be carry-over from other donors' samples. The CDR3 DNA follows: TGTGCCAGCAGCTCGGCCGGACTAGCGGGACCCTCCGACTCGTACGAGCAGTACTTC. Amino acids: CASSSAGLAGPSDSYEQYF. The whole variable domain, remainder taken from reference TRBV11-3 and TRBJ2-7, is EAGVVQSPRYKIIEKKQPVAFWCNPISGHNTLYWYLQNLGQGPELLIRYENEEAVDDSQLPKDRFSAERLKGVDSTLKIQPAELGDSAVYLCASSSAGLAGPSDSYEQYFGPGTRLTVT.